The sequence of this TCR beta chain was determined in a study of low-dose radiotherapy and immunotherapy resistance in tumors. For the study at large: Intravenous cyclophosphamide 200 mg/m2 was given every two weeks, one day before radiation and immunotherapy.

Gene-specific TRAV and TRBV primers were used for first-strand cDNA, covering alpha and beta chains. TCRs underwent 15 to 25 PCR cycles of amplification with a constant-region primer and V-primer adapter. TCRdb independently ran MiXCR on the reads; one entry per CDR3 protein. The sample yields some 57,000 distinct CDR3 sequences, around 27% seen once. Germline CDR1 and CDR2: DFQATT and SNEGSKA (reference sequence). J lost 6 bases, V lost 5 bases, and 10 bases had no gene match. The CDR3 extends over 14 amino acids. As for time point: before trial treatment. This receptor was taken from a male donor with prostate cancer. J is TRBJ1-5 and V is TRBV20-1; 7 positions match TRBD1. The sample consisted of PBMCs, taken before treatment. This CDR3 is CSAGETGVGQPQHF. DNA of the CDR3: TGCAGTGCTGGCGAAACAGGGGTGGGTCAGCCCCAGCATTTT.